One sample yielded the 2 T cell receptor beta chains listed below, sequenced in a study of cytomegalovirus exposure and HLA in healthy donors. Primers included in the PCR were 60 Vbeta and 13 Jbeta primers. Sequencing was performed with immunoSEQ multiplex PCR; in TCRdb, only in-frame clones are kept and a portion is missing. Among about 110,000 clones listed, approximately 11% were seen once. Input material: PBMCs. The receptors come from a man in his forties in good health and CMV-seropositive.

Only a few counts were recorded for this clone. As DNA, the CDR3 is TGCGCCAGCAGCTCCGGACGGGACAGGGCCTACGAGCAGTACTTC. This translates into CASSSGRDRAYEQYF. The chain has TRBV5-1 and TRBJ2-7, with 9 bases fitting TRBD1. CDR3 size: 15 residues. The ends lost 3 bases at V and 2 bases at J; junction bases unmatched: 6. Germline assignment: CDR1 SGHRS and CDR2 YFSETQ.

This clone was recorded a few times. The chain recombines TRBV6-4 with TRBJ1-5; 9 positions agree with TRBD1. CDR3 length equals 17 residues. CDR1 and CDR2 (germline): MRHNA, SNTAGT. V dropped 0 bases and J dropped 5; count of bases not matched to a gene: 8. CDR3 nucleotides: TGTGCCAGCAGTGACTCTCGGGACAGGGCAGTTCATCAGCCCCAGCATTTT. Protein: CASSDSRDRAVHQPQHF.